The 32 T cell receptor beta chains listed next were all sequenced from one sample in a study of CD8+ T cells in alopecia areata. Reverse transcribed after extraction, RNA yielded cDNA as the sequencing template. Profiling relied on immunoSEQ multiplex PCR, and the TCRdb table lists in-frame clones only, not all of them. The sample contains approximately 98,000 clones, almost 60% of which appear only once. Sequenced: CD8+ T cells sorted from blood. Receptors originate from a human donor in good health.

The table lists this clone with many counts. This sequence joins TRBV7-8 and TRBJ2-5; 11 nucleotides match TRBD2. CDR3 length: 16 amino acids. The junction had 7 bases not matched to a gene; V was cut back by 1 base and J by 6 bases. CDR1 and CDR2 (germline): SGHVS, FQNEAQ. CDR3 region: CASSLEIAGGPQTQYF. CDR3 DNA sequence: TGTGCCAGCAGCTTAGAGATAGCGGGGGGGCCTCAGACCCAGTACTTC.

This clone was found a few times. The DNA for the CDR3 is TGTGCCAGCACCGACGGTACCTACGAGCAGTACTTC. It yields the protein CASTDGTYEQYF. The J gene is TRBJ2-7, the V gene TRBV7-9; the D is unclear. V gave up 7 bases and J gave up 2 bases, with 9 bases separating them. CDR3 length: 12 residues. Per germline, CDR1 SEHNR and CDR2 FQNEAQ (reference sequence).

This chain connects TRBV27 to TRBJ1-1; D is unclear. CDR1 MNHEY and CDR2 SMNVEV come from the germline V gene (reference sequence). The germline V and J ends were trimmed by 2 bases and 4 bases, with 8 bases remaining between them. This CDR3 comprises 13 residues. CDR3 protein: CASSLAQSTEAFF. The DNA of the CDR3 is TGTGCCAGCAGTTTAGCTCAGTCCACTGAAGCTTTCTTT.

This clone has just a few counts. This chain links TRBV5-6 with TRBJ2-3, with D perhaps matching TRBD2 (6 bases). Per the germline V gene, CDR1 is SGHDT and CDR2 is YYEEEE. The CDR3 length is 14 residues. Trimming cost V 4 bases and J 1 base, with 10 bases left between them. The chain's CDR3 is CASSPGTGTDTQYF. Written as DNA, the CDR3 is TGTGCCAGCAGCCCCGGGACTGGCACAGATACGCAGTATTTT.

This clone appeared a single time. The genes are TRBV10-3 and TRBJ2-5, with D possibly being TRBD1 (7 bases). The CDR3 consists of 14 residues. The germline V and J ends were trimmed by 5 bases and 3 bases, with 13 bases remaining between them. Per germline, CDR1 ENHRY and CDR2 SYGVKD. This chain's CDR3 is CAISSRGTEETQYF. CDR3 coding DNA: TGTGCCATCAGTAGCCGCGGGACAGAAGAGACCCAGTACTTC.

The gene calls are TRBV28 and TRBJ2-3; TRBD1 matches 8 bases. Germline V lookup: CDR1 MDHEN, CDR2 SYDVKM. The CDR3 contains 18 residues. Trimming at V came to 1 base and at J to 6 bases, leaving 15 bases not matched to a gene. CDR3 bases: TGTGCCAGCAGTTTATCCACTACCGGGACAGGCGTTTCGGATACGCAGTATTTT. It yields the protein CASSLSTTGTGVSDTQYF.

The chain joins TRBV4-3 to TRBJ2-3; 9 bases line up with TRBD2. V was pared by 5 bases and J by 4 bases, with 7 bases of the junction left unmatched. The CDR3 consists of 15 residues. CDR1 and CDR2 (germline): LGHNA, YSLEER. CDR3 in amino acids: CASSMIAGDSDTQYF. CDR3 DNA sequence: TGCGCCAGCAGCATGATAGCGGGGGACTCAGATACGCAGTATTTT.

This clone was seen more than once but under ten times. The rearrangement links TRBV7-8 to TRBJ2-2; weak D call: TRBD1 (6 bases). The germline V and J ends were trimmed by 2 bases and 4 bases, with 20 bases remaining between them. Germline V lookup: CDR1 SGHVS, CDR2 FQNEAQ. This CDR3 comprises 18 residues. CDR3 sequence reads: CASSLTKRYGQITGELFF. CDR3 DNA: TGTGCCAGCAGCTTAACTAAACGCTACGGACAGATCACCGGGGAGCTGTTTTTT.

The sample holds one count of this clone. The V gene is TRBV4-1, the J gene TRBJ2-5, with D hard to call. V was cut by 3 bases and J by 4 bases, with 6 bases left in between. The CDR3 runs to 12 residues. CDR1 MGHRA and CDR2 YSYEKL come from the germline V gene. The CDR3 reads CASSQAGETQYF. CDR3 DNA sequence: TGCGCCAGCAGCCAGGCTGGAGAGACCCAGTACTTC.

The V call is TRBV7-3, the J call TRBJ2-5; D possibly corresponds to TRBD2 (5 bases). V was trimmed by 1 base and J by 5 bases, leaving 8 bases between them. The CDR3 is made up of 13 amino acids. The germline gives CDR1 SGHTA, CDR2 FQGTGA. CDR3 residues: CASSLNSGETQYF. The CDR3 DNA reads as TGTGCCAGCAGCTTAAACTCGGGGGAGACCCAGTACTTC.

This clone showed up just a few times. The J gene is TRBJ2-7, the V gene TRBV29-1, with D unclear. This CDR3 has 12 amino acids. V was cut by 7 bases and J by 1 base, with 11 bases left in between. Germline assignment: CDR1 SQVTM and CDR2 ANQGSEA. The CDR3, as DNA: TGCAGCGCCGTGGCGGATTCCTACGAGCAGTACTTC. The encoded protein is CSAVADSYEQYF.

The V call is TRBV10-3, the J call TRBJ2-1, with a tentative D call TRBD2 (6 bases). The V end was cut by 4 bases, the J end by 5 bases, with 6 bases between. Germline CDR1 reads ENHRY; CDR2 reads SYGVKD. This CDR3 has 12 amino acids. The CDR3 bases are TGTGCCATCAGTGGACTAGACAATGAGCAGTTCTTC. This codes for CAISGLDNEQFF.

This clone was seen more than once but under ten times. The chain recombines TRBV9 with TRBJ2-5, with D possibly matching TRBD2 (5 bases). Trimming took off 0 bases at V and 7 bases at J, with 10 bases between the two ends. The CDR3 is 13 residues long. Germline V gene data show CDR1 as SGDLS and CDR2 as YYNGEE. This CDR3 reads CASSVDAAGTQYF. In DNA, the CDR3 is TGTGCCAGCAGCGTAGACGCGGCGGGGACCCAGTACTTC.

In this sample, this clone turned up once. The chain recombines TRBV19 with TRBJ2-4; D remains unclear. Per the germline V gene, CDR1 is LNHDA and CDR2 is SQIVND (reference sequence). This CDR3 has 12 amino acids. V lost 1 base and J lost 2, with 0 bases in between. CDR3 region: CASSIAKNIQYF. The CDR3 nucleotides are TGTGCCAGTAGTATAGCCAAAAACATTCAGTACTTC.

This clone was seen a few times. V and J are TRBV28 and TRBJ2-1, with 8 bases matching TRBD1. The CDR3 is made up of 16 amino acids. V was clipped by 1 base and J by 4 bases; unmatched bases: 6. In germline, CDR1 is MDHEN, CDR2 SYDVKM. Here the CDR3 reads CASSLFRDRPYNEQFF. CDR3 coding DNA: TGTGCCAGCAGTTTATTCCGGGACAGGCCTTACAATGAGCAGTTCTTC.

This clone was counted between two and nine times. The J gene is TRBJ1-1, the V gene TRBV15; the D gene is possibly TRBD1 (5 bases). Germline V CDR1 and CDR2: LNHNV, YYDKDF (reference sequence). The CDR3 is 15 residues long. Trimming shortened V by 0 bases and J by 2 bases, and 10 bases separated the two germline ends. This CDR3 is CATSRDYGGNTEAFF. CDR3 bases: TGTGCCACCAGCAGAGATTACGGGGGTAACACTGAAGCTTTCTTT.

This clone has only a few counts. The rearrangement joins TRBV28 to TRBJ2-7; possibly TRBD1 for D (6 bases). The CDR3 has 14 residues. V dropped 5 bases and J dropped 3 bases, with 14 bases sitting between them. The germline V gene encodes CDR1 MDHEN and CDR2 SYDVKM. CDR3 DNA: TGTGCCAGCAGTCTTATCCGGACAGTCTACGAGCAGTACTTC. Translation gives CASSLIRTVYEQYF.

The chain combines TRBV5-6 with TRBJ1-5, with D hard to call. This CDR3 spans 14 amino acids. Germline V gene sequence: CDR1 SGHDT, CDR2 YYEEEE. Trimming cost V 0 bases and J 3 bases, with 7 bases left between them. This chain's CDR3 is CASSLVGDNQPQHF. The CDR3 region has the DNA TGTGCCAGCAGCTTGGTCGGGGACAATCAGCCCCAGCATTTT. The full variable domain, rest sourced from reference TRBV5-6 and TRBJ1-5, is DAGVTQSPTHLIKTRGQQVTLRCSPKSGHDTVSWYQQALGQGPQFIFQYYEEEERQRGNFPDRFSGHQFPNYSSELNVNALLLGDSALYLCASSLVGDNQPQHFGDGTRLSIL.

This clone was seen a few times. This chain links TRBV5-6 with TRBJ2-6; no clear D. V was shortened by 4 bases and J by 0 bases, with 8 bases between the two germline ends. CDR1 and CDR2 (germline): SGHDT, YYEEEE. This CDR3 has 15 amino acids. CDR3: CASSPWGSGANVLTF. The CDR3 DNA follows: TGTGCCAGCAGCCCCTGGGGCTCTGGGGCCAACGTCCTGACTTTC.

The chain is built from TRBV19 and TRBJ2-2, with 10 bases aligning to TRBD2. Germline V gene lookup returns CDR1 LNHDA and CDR2 SQIVND (reference sequence). The CDR3 is 15 amino acids. V lost 5 bases, J lost 6 bases, and 6 bases stayed unmatched. CDR3 coding DNA: TGTGCCAGTAGTTTCAGCGGGGGGGCTGCCGGGGAGCTGTTTTTT. Its protein product is CASSFSGGAAGELFF.

The table lists this clone with a few counts. One base separates it from a far larger clone, so it is likely a read error. Other DNA sequences in this specimen translate into the identical CDR3. The V gene is TRBV7-9, the J gene TRBJ1-2, with D perhaps matching TRBD1 (6 bases). Germline V gene data show CDR1 as SEHNR and CDR2 as FQNEAQ (reference sequence). The CDR3 is made up of 14 amino acids. Trimming removed 5 bases at V and 3 bases at J, with 13 bases between. For the CDR3, the DNA is TGTGCCAGCAGCCAAGAAGGGGGGTACTATGGCTACACCTTC. This translates into CASSQEGGYYGYTF.

This clone occurred a few times. The rearrangement uses TRBV29-1 and TRBJ1-2; no definite D call. CDR3 size: 14 residues. Between the trimmed V and J ends, which lost 0 bases and 1 base, there was a span of 9 bases. Looked up from germline, CDR1 is SQVTM and CDR2 is ANQGSEA. CDR3 loop: CSVEERRLNYGYTF. The CDR3 DNA sequence: TGCAGCGTTGAAGAGCGTCGTCTTAACTATGGCTACACCTTC.

In regard to this clone: Other DNA sequences in this specimen translate into the identical CDR3. The V gene is TRBV5-6, the J gene TRBJ2-3; the D is unclear. Germline V lookup: CDR1 SGHDT, CDR2 YYEEEE. The CDR3 is made up of 13 amino acids. V was clipped by 0 bases and J by 6 bases, with 8 bases between them. CDR3 protein: CASSLGSADTQYF. The DNA of the CDR3 is TGTGCCAGCAGCTTGGGGTCGGCTGATACGCAGTATTTT.

CDR3 residues: CASDPGGTNEQFF. The CDR3 DNA is TGTGCCAGCGACCCGGGGGGAACAAATGAGCAGTTCTTC. This sequence joins TRBV9 and TRBJ2-1, with TRBD2 identical over 7 bases. Germline values: CDR1 SGDLS, CDR2 YYNGEE. The CDR3 is made up of 13 amino acids. V shed 7 bases, J shed 7 bases, and the junction held 8 bases outside the gene matches. The complete variable domain, with remaining parts taken from reference TRBV9 and TRBJ2-1, reads DSGVTQTPKHLITATGQRVTLRCSPRSGDLSVYWYQQSLDQGLQFLIQYYNGEERAKGNILERFSAQQFPDLHSELNLSSLELGDSALYFCASDPGGTNEQFFGPGTRLTVL.

The rearrangement uses TRBV7-9 and TRBJ2-3; D may be TRBD1 (5 bases). Trimming cost V 4 bases and J 0 bases, with 14 bases left between them. Per germline, CDR1 SEHNR and CDR2 FQNEAQ (reference sequence). There are 16 residues in the CDR3. The CDR3 reads CASSSPRQSSTDTQYF. The CDR3 coding sequence is TGTGCCAGCAGCTCCCCTCGACAGTCTAGCACAGATACGCAGTATTTT.

This clone was counted between two and nine times. The V gene is TRBV4-1, the J gene TRBJ1-1; D is undetermined. V lost 2 bases and J 5 bases, leaving 12 bases between the germline ends. Germline CDR1 MGHRA, CDR2 YSYEKL. The CDR3 is made up of 14 amino acids. CDR3 residues: CASSQFPGGTEAFF. DNA for the CDR3: TGCGCCAGCAGCCAATTTCCTGGAGGGACTGAAGCTTTCTTT.

The chain is built from TRBV11-2 and TRBJ2-1; D might be TRBD1 or TRBD2, each matching 5 bases. The germline V gene encodes CDR1 SGHAT and CDR2 FQNNGV. CDR3 length: 16 amino acids. Between the trimmed V and J ends, which lost 5 bases and 10 bases, there was a span of 24 bases. CDR3 sequence reads: CASSPGQAGTGWEQFF. CDR3 bases: TGTGCCAGCAGCCCCGGCCAGGCAGGGACGGGTTGGGAGCAGTTCTTC.

The CDR3 region has the DNA TGCGCCAGCAGCCAATCGACAGGGGGCAACTATGGCTACACCTTC. Protein product: CASSQSTGGNYGYTF. J is TRBJ1-2 and V is TRBV4-3, with TRBD1 matching 10 bases. The CDR3 is 15 amino acids. Germline assignment: CDR1 LGHNA and CDR2 YSLEER. After removal of 2 bases from V and 2 bases from J, the junction contained 2 bases not matched to a gene.

The gene calls are TRBV4-1 and TRBJ1-2; D possibly corresponds to TRBD1 (6 bases). Trimming stripped 4 bases from V and 4 bases from J, with 19 bases between. The length of the CDR3 is 16 residues. Germline values: CDR1 MGHRA, CDR2 YSYEKL. CDR3 protein: CASSRAGHPRIYGYTF. The CDR3 DNA is TGCGCCAGCAGCCGGGCGGGACACCCAAGGATCTATGGCTACACCTTC.

The rearrangement joins TRBV13 to TRBJ2-2; 10 bases map to TRBD2. Germline CDR1 PRHDT, CDR2 FYEKMQ (reference sequence). This CDR3 spans 15 amino acids. V shed 5 bases, J shed 3 bases, and the junction held 3 bases outside the gene matches. DNA of the CDR3: TGTGCCAGCAGCCCTGGACTAGCGGACACCGGGGAGCTGTTTTTT. It codes for CASSPGLADTGELFF. Filled out from reference TRBV13 and TRBJ2-2, the complete variable domain reads AAGVIQSPRHLIKEKRETATLKCYPIPRHDTVYWYQQGPGQDPQFLISFYEKMQSDKGSIPDRFSAQQFSDYHSELNMSSLELGDSALYFCASSPGLADTGELFFGEGSRLTVL.

The rearrangement joins TRBV10-3 to TRBJ2-3; TRBD2 might be the D (5 bases). The CDR3 runs to 13 residues. Per germline, CDR1 ENHRY and CDR2 SYGVKD. V was pared by 8 bases and J by 4 bases, with 13 bases between. Here the CDR3 DNA reads TGTGCCATCCTACGGGGAAGCCCAGATACGCAGTATTTT. It translates to CAILRGSPDTQYF.

V and J are TRBV9 and TRBJ2-7; D not certain. CDR3 size: 13 residues. V was cut by 3 bases and J by 2 bases, with 9 bases left in between. Germline V gene sequence: CDR1 SGDLS, CDR2 YYNGEE. CDR3 in DNA: TGTGCCAGCAGCGGTGACATACCCTACGAGCAGTACTTC. Protein: CASSGDIPYEQYF.